The 15 T cell receptor beta chains reported below all come from one sample, sequenced in a study of CD8+CD57+ T cells in acquired aplastic anemia. Genomic DNA, the template, was used for profiling of the TCR beta VDJ and CDR3. MiXCR, run by TCRdb on the reads, gives a single entry per CDR3 protein. Among 450,000 to 600,000 distinct CDR3 sequences, around a third were seen once, and the ten largest hold less than 0.85%. Patients sequenced had flow cytometry evidence of CD8+CD57+ cell expansion. Sequenced material: sorted CD4+, CD8+, or CD8+CD57+ T cells (not recorded which) from PBMCs. These TCRs come from a human donor with aplastic anemia.

V and J are TRBV3-1 and TRBJ2-7, with a tentative D call TRBD1 (5 bases). Looked up from germline, CDR1 is LGHDT and CDR2 is YNNKEL (reference sequence). The CDR3 runs to 14 residues. V was trimmed by 4 bases and J by 0 bases, leaving 10 bases between them. The CDR3 sequence is CASSRDSGSYEQYF. CDR3 in DNA: TGTGCCAGCAGCCGAGACAGTGGCTCCTACGAGCAGTACTTC.

Regarding this clonotype: Since a much larger clone is just one base distant, this may be a read error. The rearrangement joins TRBV20-1 to TRBJ2-7; TRBD2 matches 10 bases. This CDR3 is built from 14 residues. The germline V gene encodes CDR1 DFQATT and CDR2 SNEGSKA (reference sequence). The junction had 9 bases not matched to a gene; V was cut back by 1 base and J by 9 bases. The CDR3 coding sequence is TGCAGTGCTAGAGTATCCAGCGGGGGGGACGGGCAGTACTTC. Amino acid sequence: CSARVSSGGDGQYF.

This clonotype was observed many times. This sequence joins TRBV19 and TRBJ2-1, with a possible D match to TRBD2 (6 bases). V was pared by 5 bases and J by 0 bases, with 14 bases between. Germline-derived CDR1 and CDR2 are LNHDA and SQIVND (reference sequence). This CDR3 has 16 amino acids. The CDR3 protein is CASSAVGGSSYNEQFF. CDR3 sequence (DNA): TGTGCCAGTAGTGCCGTTGGGGGGAGCTCCTACAATGAGCAGTTCTTC.

This clonotype has more than one count but fewer than ten. This sequence joins TRBV12-3 or TRBV12-4 and TRBJ2-5; possibly TRBD1 for D (6 bases). Trimming removed 5 bases at V and 0 bases at J, with 13 bases between. CDR3 length: 15 amino acids. In DNA form, the CDR3 reads TGTGCCAGCAGTAGGGGGACAATAAACCAAGAGACCCAGTACTTC. Residues: CASSRGTINQETQYF.

This clonotype was counted at least ten times. The V gene is TRBV6-5, the J gene TRBJ1-2; 7 bases align to TRBD1. J lost 5 bases, V lost 4 bases, and 4 bases had no gene match. Germline CDR1 reads MNHEY; CDR2 reads SVGAGI. The CDR3 spans 13 residues. CDR3 coding DNA: TGTGCCAGCAGTTCCCAACAGGGGTATGGCTACACCTTC. Its protein is CASSSQQGYGYTF.

The chain combines TRBV10-3 with TRBJ2-3, with D possibly TRBD2 on 6 matching bases. CDR1 is ENHRY and CDR2 is SYGVKD in the germline V gene. V gave up 10 bases and J gave up 2 bases, with 19 bases separating them. CDR3 size: 15 residues. The CDR3 is CASREAEAYTDTQYF. CDR3 coding DNA: TGTGCCAGCAGGGAGGCTGAGGCCTACACAGATACGCAGTATTTT.

This clonotype has only a few counts. The chain combines TRBV5-4 with TRBJ2-7; no definite D call. The V gene lost 1 base and the J gene lost 7 bases, with 12 bases spanning the gap. This CDR3 comprises 13 residues. Germline V gene data show CDR1 as SGHNT and CDR2 as YYREEE (reference sequence). The CDR3 sequence is CASSLRLSWEQYF. Written as DNA, the CDR3 is TGTGCCAGCAGCTTGAGACTTTCATGGGAGCAGTACTTC.

This clonotype was seen a few times. Mismatch with germline at one junction end may stem from a read error. The V and J genes are TRBV6-1 and TRBJ1-6, with D perhaps TRBD1 (6 bases). In germline, CDR1 is MNHNS, CDR2 SASEGT. The CDR3 consists of 13 residues. CDR3: CASSERSGTPPHF. CDR3 sequence (DNA): TGTGCCAGCAGTGAAAGGTCAGGGACACCCCCCCACTTT.

There are many counts of this clonotype. A read error may produce the germline difference seen at one junction end. The chain combines TRBV7-9 with TRBJ1-2, with D uncertain. CDR3 size: 10 residues. Looked up from germline, CDR1 is SEHNR and CDR2 is FQNEAQ (reference sequence). Here the CDR3 DNA reads TGTGCCAGCAGCGCAAACCGGGGAGCCTTC. Protein: CASSANRGAF.

The chain employs TRBV3-1 and TRBJ1-2; D ambiguous. Germline V gene lookup returns CDR1 LGHDT and CDR2 YNNKEL (reference sequence). There are 14 residues in the CDR3. Trimming took off 0 bases at V and 4 bases at J, with 9 bases between the two ends. The CDR3 region is CASSQDSASYGYTF. CDR3 bases: TGTGCCAGCAGCCAAGATTCGGCAAGCTATGGCTACACCTTC.

This clonotype came up many times. CDR3 DNA: TGTGCCAGTAGTGAAACCGGGACAGGGGTACGTCAGCCCCAGCATTTT. This sequence encodes CASSETGTGVRQPQHF. The V and J genes are TRBV19 and TRBJ1-5, with TRBD1 matching over 10 bases. J gave up 6 bases and V 5 bases, and 10 bases lay outside the gene matches. Germline V gene lookup returns CDR1 LNHDA and CDR2 SQIVND (reference sequence). This CDR3 has 16 residues.

This clonotype was observed at least ten times. This chain joins TRBV7-9 and TRBJ1-1; D is ambiguous. Germline-derived CDR1 and CDR2 are SEHNR and FQNEAQ (reference sequence). The V and J ends lost 0 bases and 4 bases respectively, with 9 bases between them. The CDR3 is made up of 14 amino acids. CDR3: CASSLASGITEAFF. The DNA for the CDR3 is TGTGCCAGCAGCTTAGCGTCGGGGATCACTGAAGCTTTCTTT. Full variable domain (rest looked up from reference TRBV7-9 and TRBJ1-1): DTGVSQNPRHKITKRGQNVTFRCDPISEHNRLYWYRQTLGQGPEFLTYFQNEAQLEKSRLLSDRFSAERPKGSFSTLEIQRTEQGDSAMYLCASSLASGITEAFFGQGTRLTVV.

In this sample, this clonotype turned up many times. V and J are TRBV2 and TRBJ2-5, with D perhaps matching TRBD1 (6 bases). V gave up 2 bases and J gave up 5 bases, with 15 bases separating them. The CDR3 totals 15 residues. Per the germline V gene, CDR1 is SNHLY and CDR2 is FYNNEI. The CDR3 DNA is TGTGCCAGCAGTGAACCCCCAGGGGCGGGCGAGACCCAGTACTTC. Amino acids: CASSEPPGAGETQYF.

This clonotype was counted only a few times. A read error may produce the germline difference seen at one junction end. The chain combines TRBV10-3 with TRBJ1-2, with 12 bases aligning to TRBD1. The CDR3 covers 15 residues. Looked up from germline, CDR1 is ENHRY and CDR2 is SYGVKD. Written as DNA, the CDR3 is TGTGCCAGCAGTACCCTGGGACAGGGGGCTTTCGGCTACACCTTC. The encoded protein is CASSTLGQGAFGYTF.

This clonotype has only one observation. A much larger clonotype is one base distant, so this may be a read error. This rearrangement joins TRBV7-3 to TRBJ1-3; no clear D. This CDR3 has 13 amino acids. Germline V gives CDR1 SGHTA, CDR2 FQGTGA. The CDR3 DNA reads TGTGCCAGCGGCTTAACTTTCGGCAACACCATATATTTT. It yields the protein CASGLTFGNTIYF.